This T cell receptor beta chain is from a study of graft-versus-host responses after intestinal transplantation. Points from the study as a whole: With peak circulating GvH clone levels came an association with early post-transplant HvG declines.

As for this clone: The antigen is not known.

Repertoires were generated with immunoSEQ multiplex PCR, while TCRdb's copy carries only in-frame clones and drops some. The sample holds about 81,000 clones, roughly 90% seen once. Germline V gives CDR1 KGHSH, CDR2 LQKENI. This CDR3 has 14 amino acids. V was pared by 10 bases and J by 4 bases, with 17 bases between. Sample: unstimulated CD4+ T cells sorted from spleen or lymph node cells, taken before transplant. The source of this sequence is a human donor who was the organ donor for an intestinal transplant. V usage is TRBV18 and J usage is TRBJ2-1, with D possibly being TRBD2 (6 bases). Written as DNA, the CDR3 is TGTGCCACCCACGGTTGGCGGGGTTACAATGAGCAGTTCTTC. Protein sequence: CATHGWRGYNEQFF. Together with reference TRBV18 and TRBJ2-1, the CDR3 gives the full variable domain: NAGVMQNPRHLVRRRGQEARLRCSPMKGHSHVYWYRQLPEEGLKFMVYLQKENIIDESGMPKERFSAEFPKEGPSILRIQQVVRGDSAAYFCATHGWRGYNEQFFGPGTRLTVL.